This T cell receptor (beta chain) was recorded in a study of post-analysis software for immune sequencing data. Germline V gene sequence: CDR1 SQVTM, CDR2 ANQGSEA. This CDR3 comprises 13 residues. Trimming left V 6 bases short and J 3 bases short, with 14 bases between. General study findings and limits: With TRBV5-6, TRBV5-1 and TRBV20-1 included, about five TRBV segments were more frequent in patients than in controls.

Each TCR beta cDNA library carried unique molecular identifiers. In TCRdb, the PCR reads were re-called with MiXCR into one record per CDR3 protein. The sample comprises 500,000 to 600,000 distinct CDR3 sequences, roughly 46% of which are singletons, and approximately 1.7% rests with the top ten. With regard to this clonotype: As yet, its antigen is unknown.

This clonotype was obtained from a girl between 10 and 17 years old with multiple sclerosis. This sequence joins TRBV29-1 and TRBJ1-1, with a possible D match to TRBD1 (5 bases). Material: blood. The CDR3 DNA follows: TGCAGCGTCGGGGGAACCCTTGACACTGAAGCTTTCTTT. Residues: CSVGGTLDTEAFF.